The 9 T cell receptor beta chains below come from one sample, sequenced in a study of OX40 agonist ivuxolimab in advanced cancers. The data were produced by immunoSEQ multiplex PCR, yet TCRdb's version contains in-frame clones alone and is incomplete. The sample includes about 82,000 clones, 80% to 90% of them seen just once. The starting material was CD4+ or CD8+ T cells sorted from blood, obtained in a trial of the OX40 agonist ivuxolimab. The receptors here all came from an adult with an advanced solid tumor such as melanoma, head and neck, liver or kidney cancer.

The chain uses TRBV19 and TRBJ2-1, with D unclear. CDR1 is LNHDA, CDR2 SQIVND, per germline (reference sequence). The CDR3 spans 15 residues. The V gene lost 9 bases and the J gene lost 0 bases, with 15 bases spanning the gap. In DNA, the CDR3 is TGTGCCAGCCAAGGACCCGTAGCCTCCTACAATGAGCAGTTCTTC. Its protein is CASQGPVASYNEQFF.

This clone appeared once. The chain carries TRBV5-4 and TRBJ2-5, with D possibly matching TRBD2 (6 bases). The CDR3 runs to 13 residues. CDR1 SGHNT and CDR2 YYREEE come from the germline V gene (reference sequence). V lost 2 bases and J 5 bases, leaving 10 bases between the germline ends. CDR3 nucleotides: TGTGCCAGCAGCTTCTTTCGGGGGGAGACCCAGTACTTC. It specifies CASSFFRGETQYF.

The genes are TRBV29-1 and TRBJ1-1; D may be TRBD1 (5 bases). Germline assignment: CDR1 SQVTM and CDR2 ANQGSEA. The CDR3 is 12 amino acids. V lost 7 bases and J 5 bases, leaving 14 bases between the germline ends. This chain's CDR3 is CSGGEGRTEAFF. The CDR3, as DNA: TGCAGCGGGGGGGAGGGAAGGACTGAAGCTTTCTTT.

The chain is built from TRBV14 and TRBJ1-1; 7 positions match TRBD1. Germline V gene data show CDR1 as SGHDN and CDR2 as FVKESK. CDR3 length: 15 residues. Trimming removed 1 base from V and 4 bases from J; junction bases left unmatched: 6. CDR3 in amino acids: CASSQVGQVITEAFF. DNA for the CDR3: TGTGCCAGCAGCCAAGTTGGACAGGTGATCACTGAAGCTTTCTTT.

This chain uses TRBV7-9 with TRBJ2-7, with TRBD2 as a possible D gene (6 bases). Germline CDR1 is SEHNR and CDR2 is FQNEAQ (reference sequence). The CDR3 sequence is 14 residues long. V lost 7 bases and J lost 2, with 15 bases in between. The CDR3 loop reads CASTKGAGTYEQYF. The CDR3 coding sequence is TGTGCCAGCACCAAAGGGGCGGGAACCTACGAGCAGTACTTC.

For this clone: At one of its ends the junction is not consistent with the germline gene, which may arise from a read error. The chain employs TRBV7-7 and TRBJ2-1; 15 nucleotides line up with TRBD2. Germline CDR1 reads SSHAT; CDR2 reads FNYEAQ (reference sequence). CDR3 length: 16 residues. CDR3 sequence: CASSTGLAGGGNEQFF. The CDR3 DNA reads TGTGCTAGCAGCACTGGACTAGCGGGAGGGGGCAATGAGCAGTTCTTC.

J is TRBJ2-7 and V is TRBV11-2; D possibly matches TRBD1 or TRBD2 (5 bases each). The CDR3 has 14 amino acids. V dropped 0 bases and J dropped 6 bases, with 12 bases sitting between them. CDR1 SGHAT and CDR2 FQNNGV come from the germline V gene. The CDR3 DNA reads as TGTGCCAGCAGCTTAGATTACGGGGCGGTCGAGCAGTACTTC. Residues: CASSLDYGAVEQYF.

The chain uses TRBV19 and TRBJ1-5; D unresolved. CDR1 is LNHDA, CDR2 SQIVND, per germline (reference sequence). Trimming stripped 0 bases from V and 7 bases from J, with 10 bases between. CDR3 length equals 14 residues. This CDR3 reads CASSIEAVEQPQHF. In DNA form, the CDR3 reads TGTGCCAGTAGTATAGAGGCAGTGGAGCAGCCCCAGCATTTT. Filled out from reference TRBV19 and TRBJ1-5, the complete variable domain reads DGGITQSPKYLFRKEGQNVTLSCEQNLNHDAMYWYRQDPGQGLRLIYYSQIVNDFQKGDIAEGYSVSREKKESFPLTVTSAQKNPTAFYLCASSIEAVEQPQHFGDGTRLSIL.

The rearrangement links TRBV10-3 to TRBJ2-5; 7 bases align to TRBD2. Germline V gene data show CDR1 as ENHRY and CDR2 as SYGVKD. The V and J ends lost 2 bases and 5 bases, in that order; junction bases with no gene match: 8. The CDR3 sequence is 15 residues long. This CDR3 reads CAISEGLGEGETQYF. CDR3 bases: TGTGCCATCAGTGAGGGGCTAGGGGAGGGGGAGACCCAGTACTTC.